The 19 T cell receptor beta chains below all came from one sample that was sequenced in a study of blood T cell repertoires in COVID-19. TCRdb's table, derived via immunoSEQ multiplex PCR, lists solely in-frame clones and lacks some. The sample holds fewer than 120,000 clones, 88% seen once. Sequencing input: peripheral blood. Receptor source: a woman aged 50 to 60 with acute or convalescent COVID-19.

CDR3: CASSQGAFTEAFF. For the CDR3, the DNA is TGTGCCAGTAGTCAGGGGGCTTTCACTGAAGCTTTCTTT. The chain couples TRBV19 to TRBJ1-1, with 8 bases fitting TRBD1. The CDR3 covers 13 residues. V trimming: 5 bases; J trimming: 4 bases; junction bases outside the gene matches: 3. Germline V gene lookup returns CDR1 LNHDA and CDR2 SQIVND (reference sequence).

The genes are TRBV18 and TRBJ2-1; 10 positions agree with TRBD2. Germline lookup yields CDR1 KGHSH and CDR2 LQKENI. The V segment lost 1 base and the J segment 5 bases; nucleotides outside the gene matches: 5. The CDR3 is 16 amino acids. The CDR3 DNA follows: TGTGCCAGCTCACCACTCTCTAGCGGGAGTGACAATGAGCAGTTCTTC. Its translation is CASSPLSSGSDNEQFF.

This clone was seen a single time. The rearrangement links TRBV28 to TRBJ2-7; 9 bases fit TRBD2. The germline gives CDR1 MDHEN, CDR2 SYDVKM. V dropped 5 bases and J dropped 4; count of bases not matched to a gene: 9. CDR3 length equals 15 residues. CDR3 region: CASSPISGSQYEQYF. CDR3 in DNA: TGTGCCAGCAGTCCCATTAGCGGGAGTCAGTACGAGCAGTACTTC.

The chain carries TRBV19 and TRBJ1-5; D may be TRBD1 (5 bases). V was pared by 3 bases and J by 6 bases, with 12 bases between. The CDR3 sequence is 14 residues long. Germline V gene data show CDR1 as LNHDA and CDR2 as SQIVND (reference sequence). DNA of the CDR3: TGTGCCAGTAGTATGGGGCAGGTATTTCAGCCCCAGCATTTT. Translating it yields CASSMGQVFQPQHF.

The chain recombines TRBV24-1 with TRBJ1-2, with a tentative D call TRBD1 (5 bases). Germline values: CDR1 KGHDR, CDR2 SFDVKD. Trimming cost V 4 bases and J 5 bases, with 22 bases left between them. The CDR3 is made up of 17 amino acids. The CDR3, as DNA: TGTGCCACCAGTGAATCCAGGACGGGGTTGGGGGGATATGGCTACACCTTC. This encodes CATSESRTGLGGYGYTF.

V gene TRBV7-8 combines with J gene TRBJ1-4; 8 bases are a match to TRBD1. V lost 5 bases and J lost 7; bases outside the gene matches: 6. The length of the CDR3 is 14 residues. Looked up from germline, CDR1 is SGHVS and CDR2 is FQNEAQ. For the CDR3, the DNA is TGTGCCAGCAGCAAGGGACAGGCATTTGAAAAACTGTTTTTT. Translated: CASSKGQAFEKLFF.

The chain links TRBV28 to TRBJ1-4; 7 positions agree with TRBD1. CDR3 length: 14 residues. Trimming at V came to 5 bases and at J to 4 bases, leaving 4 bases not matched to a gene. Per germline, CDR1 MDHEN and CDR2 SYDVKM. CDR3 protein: CASSPRDSNEKLFF. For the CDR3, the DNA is TGTGCCAGCAGTCCCCGGGACAGTAATGAAAAACTGTTTTTT.

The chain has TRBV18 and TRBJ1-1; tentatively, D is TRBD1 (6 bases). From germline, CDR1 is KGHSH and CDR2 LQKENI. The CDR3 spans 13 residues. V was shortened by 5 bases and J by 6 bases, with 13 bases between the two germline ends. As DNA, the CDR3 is TGTGCCAGCTCAAGTGTGGGGGCCCCTGAAGCTTTCTTT. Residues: CASSSVGAPEAFF. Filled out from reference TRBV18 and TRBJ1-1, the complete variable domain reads NAGVMQNPRHLVRRRGQEARLRCSPMKGHSHVYWYRQLPEEGLKFMVYLQKENIIDESGMPKERFSAEFPKEGPSILRIQQVVRGDSAAYFCASSSVGAPEAFFGQGTRLTVV.

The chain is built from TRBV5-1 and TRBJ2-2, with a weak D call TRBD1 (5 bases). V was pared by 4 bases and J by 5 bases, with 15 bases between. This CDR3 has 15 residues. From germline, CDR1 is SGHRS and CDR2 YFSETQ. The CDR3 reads CASSQQGPRTGELFF. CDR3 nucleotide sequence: TGCGCCAGCAGCCAGCAGGGCCCTCGAACCGGGGAGCTGTTTTTT.

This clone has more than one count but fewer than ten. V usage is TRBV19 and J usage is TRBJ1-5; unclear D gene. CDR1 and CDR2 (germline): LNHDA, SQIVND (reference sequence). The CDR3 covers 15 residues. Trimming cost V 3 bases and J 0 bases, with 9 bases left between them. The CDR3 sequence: CASSIEGYSNQPQHF. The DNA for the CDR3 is TGTGCCAGTAGTATCGAGGGTTATAGCAATCAGCCCCAGCATTTT.

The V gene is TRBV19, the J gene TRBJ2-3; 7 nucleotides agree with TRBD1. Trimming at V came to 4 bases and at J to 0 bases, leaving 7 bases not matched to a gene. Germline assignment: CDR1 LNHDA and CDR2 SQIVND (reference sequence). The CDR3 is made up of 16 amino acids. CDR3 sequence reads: CASSTGTASSTDTQYF. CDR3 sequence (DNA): TGTGCCAGTAGTACCGGGACAGCCTCTAGCACAGATACGCAGTATTTT.

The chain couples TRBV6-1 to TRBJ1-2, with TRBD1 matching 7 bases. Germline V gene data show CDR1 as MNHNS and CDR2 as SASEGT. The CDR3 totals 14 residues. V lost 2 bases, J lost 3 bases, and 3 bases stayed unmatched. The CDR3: CASSETGTDYGYTF. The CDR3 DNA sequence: TGTGCCAGCAGTGAAACGGGGACAGACTATGGCTACACCTTC.

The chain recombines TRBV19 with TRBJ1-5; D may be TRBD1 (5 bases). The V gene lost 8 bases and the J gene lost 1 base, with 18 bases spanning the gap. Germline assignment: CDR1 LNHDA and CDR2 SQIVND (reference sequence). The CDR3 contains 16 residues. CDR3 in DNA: TGTGCCAGTGGTGTTGGCAGGGAGGTGAGCAATCAGCCCCAGCATTTT. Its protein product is CASGVGREVSNQPQHF.

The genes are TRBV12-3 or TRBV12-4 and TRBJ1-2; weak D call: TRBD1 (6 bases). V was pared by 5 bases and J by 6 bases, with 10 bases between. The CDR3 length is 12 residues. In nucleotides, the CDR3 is TGTGCCAGCAGTCTAGGGGACAATGGCTACACCTTC. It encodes CASSLGDNGYTF.

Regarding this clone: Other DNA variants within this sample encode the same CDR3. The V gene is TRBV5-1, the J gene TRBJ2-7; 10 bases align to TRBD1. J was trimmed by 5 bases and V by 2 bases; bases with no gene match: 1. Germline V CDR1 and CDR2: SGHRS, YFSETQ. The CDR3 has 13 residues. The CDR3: CASSLGQGDEQYF. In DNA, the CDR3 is TGCGCCAGCAGCTTAGGACAGGGGGACGAGCAGTACTTC.

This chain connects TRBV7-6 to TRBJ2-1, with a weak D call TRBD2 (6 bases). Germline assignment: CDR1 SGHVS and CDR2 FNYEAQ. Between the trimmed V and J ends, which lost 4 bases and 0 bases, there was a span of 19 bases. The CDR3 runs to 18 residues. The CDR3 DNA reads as TGTGCCAGCAGCTCCCATCCTTTAGCGGCAAGCTCCTACAATGAGCAGTTCTTC. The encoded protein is CASSSHPLAASSYNEQFF.

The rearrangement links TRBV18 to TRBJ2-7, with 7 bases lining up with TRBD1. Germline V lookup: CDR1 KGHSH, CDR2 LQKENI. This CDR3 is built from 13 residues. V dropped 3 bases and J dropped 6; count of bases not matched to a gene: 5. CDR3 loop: CASSPETGFEQYF. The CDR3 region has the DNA TGTGCCAGCTCACCCGAGACAGGGTTCGAGCAGTACTTC.

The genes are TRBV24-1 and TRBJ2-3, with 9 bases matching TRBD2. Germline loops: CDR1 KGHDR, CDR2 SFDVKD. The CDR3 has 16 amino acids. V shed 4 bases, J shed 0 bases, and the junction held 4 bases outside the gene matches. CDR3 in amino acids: CATSDPSGASTDTQYF. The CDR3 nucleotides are TGTGCCACCAGTGACCCTAGCGGGGCTAGCACAGATACGCAGTATTTT.

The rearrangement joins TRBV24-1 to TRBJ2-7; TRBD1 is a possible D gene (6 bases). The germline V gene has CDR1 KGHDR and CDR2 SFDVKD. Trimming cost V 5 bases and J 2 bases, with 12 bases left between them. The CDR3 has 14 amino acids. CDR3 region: CATSVTGKPYEQYF. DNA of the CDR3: TGTGCCACCAGTGTTACAGGGAAGCCCTACGAGCAGTACTTC.